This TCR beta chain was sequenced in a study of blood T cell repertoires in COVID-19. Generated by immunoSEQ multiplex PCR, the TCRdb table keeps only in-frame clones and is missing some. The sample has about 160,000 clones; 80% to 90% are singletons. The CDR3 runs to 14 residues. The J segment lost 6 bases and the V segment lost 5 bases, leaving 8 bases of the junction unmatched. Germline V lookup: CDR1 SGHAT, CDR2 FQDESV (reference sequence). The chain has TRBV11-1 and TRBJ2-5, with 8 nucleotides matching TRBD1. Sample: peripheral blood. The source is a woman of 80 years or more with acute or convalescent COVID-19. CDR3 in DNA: TGTGCCAGCAGCCCAGACAGGGGTGTGCAGACCCAGTACTTC. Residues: CASSPDRGVQTQYF.